This paragraph reports one T cell receptor beta chain. A much larger clone sits a single nucleotide away, making a read error possible. Using unique molecular identifiers, the investigators prepared the TCRbeta library. TCRdb independently ran MiXCR on the PCR reads; one entry per CDR3 protein. The table has under 300,000 distinct CDR3 sequences, around a tenth seen once; the top ten hold 23%. The entry originates in a study of T-cell reconstitution after alpha-beta-depleted transplantation in children. CDR1 SGDLS and CDR2 YYNGEE come from the germline V gene. The CDR3 has 12 residues. The clonotype comes from a male patient between 2 and 15 years old who had a stem cell transplant for chronic granulomatous disease, so the T cells may come from the graft donor. The chain combines TRBV9 with TRBJ2-1; the D is unclear. The specimen was peripheral blood, collected 180 days after TCRalphabeta/CD19-depleted stem cell transplant. CDR3 loop: CTSSAKYNEQFF. CDR3 DNA: TGTACCAGCAGCGCCAAGTACAATGAGCAGTTCTTC.